A single sample gave rise to the 5 T cell receptor beta chains below, sequenced in a study of pediatric ulcerative colitis. The protocol was immunoSEQ multiplex PCR, while the TCRdb copy is restricted to in-frame clones and leaves out a portion. Here the sample spans about 4,600 clones, 85% to 95% being singletons. The sample consisted of blood. The source of these receptors is a boy younger than 18 who was a control in a study of pediatric ulcerative colitis.

The V call is TRBV11-2, the J call TRBJ2-3; D is perhaps TRBD1 (5 bases). V lost 0 bases and J 2 bases, leaving 12 bases between the germline ends. This CDR3 comprises 16 residues. Per the germline V gene, CDR1 is SGHAT and CDR2 is FQNNGV. DNA of the CDR3: TGTGCCAGCAGCTTAGAGGGGCTGACGACCACAGATACGCAGTATTTT. It codes for CASSLEGLTTTDTQYF.

The chain combines TRBV5-5 with TRBJ1-2; no reliable D call. The CDR3 covers 13 residues. Trimming shortened V by 4 bases and J by 4 bases, and 11 bases separated the two germline ends. Per germline, CDR1 SGHKS and CDR2 YYEKEE (reference sequence). The CDR3 nucleotides are TGTGCCAGCAGCCCCCCCAGGTCCTATGGCTACACCTTC. It translates to CASSPPRSYGYTF.

V is TRBV7-9 and J is TRBJ2-2, with TRBD1 identical over 12 bases. V shed 7 bases, J shed 3 bases, and the junction held 9 bases outside the gene matches. This CDR3 comprises 17 residues. The germline V gene has CDR1 SEHNR and CDR2 FQNEAQ (reference sequence). As DNA, the CDR3 is TGTGCCAGCACTCCCCCGGGACAGGGGGCGGACACCGGGGAGCTGTTTTTT. It translates to CASTPPGQGADTGELFF.

The rearrangement joins TRBV10-3 to TRBJ2-1; 7 bases are shared with TRBD1. The CDR3 totals 13 residues. Germline-derived CDR1 and CDR2 are ENHRY and SYGVKD. Trimming took 6 bases from V and 6 from J; bases not matched to a gene: 5. The DNA of the CDR3 is TGTGCCATCAGGCCGGGACAGCTCAATGAGCAGTTCTTC. Protein: CAIRPGQLNEQFF.

The gene calls are TRBV5-4 and TRBJ2-2; perhaps TRBD2 as D (6 bases). The germline gives CDR1 SGHNT, CDR2 YYREEE (reference sequence). The CDR3 has 14 amino acids. The V and J ends lost 9 bases and 5 bases respectively, with 17 bases between them. This CDR3 is CATSRDSVTGELFF. DNA for the CDR3: TGTGCCACATCGCGGGATTCCGTAACCGGGGAGCTGTTTTTT.